This T cell receptor (beta chain) was documented in a study of blood T cell repertoires in COVID-19 (dated by TCRdb to the early 2020s). Regarding the complete study: Collaborator samples came from the United States, Italy and Spain and covered acute and convalescent phases of COVID-19. The material from the prospective study consisted of cDNA or gDNA derived from T cells, B-cell-depleted T cells, or PBMCs. Subjects who had been exposed to COVID-19, were actively infected with it, or had recovered from it provided the deeply sampled blood TCRbeta repertoires that made up the dataset. The repertoires were released in a freely available public database intended as a resource for research on the immune response to SARS-CoV-2. The samples were drawn from the first 160 participants of the ongoing ImmuneRACE study and from 1,254 subjects provided by 6 global collaborators. A de-identified subject ID, COVID-19 status, age in years and sex were almost always included in the sample metadata. Where HLA class I and class II types were available, the types were taken from metadata supplied by the sample provider, not from assay-based typing.

Remarks on this clone: The target of this receptor is not known. Base qualities are missing; no much larger clone stands one base away.

The CDR3, from cysteine to phenylalanine, totals 18 residues. Only the CDR3 portion is preserved as DNA: 54 bases, with reading frame beginning at the first base. The junction shows trimming of 3 bases on V and 1 base on J, and the gene matches do not reach 4 bases of it. The germline V gene (reference sequence) supplies CDR1 LNHNV and CDR2 YYDKDF. Participants in the prospective study were enrolled through a virtual design, were aged 18 to 89 years, and lived in roughly 26 United States geographic areas. To assign participants to cohorts, the prospective study relied on clinical history that participants themselves reported in a screening survey and a study questionnaire. Exposed participants were defined as having been in contact with someone with a PCR-confirmed or clinician-diagnosed COVID-19 case within 2 weeks of study entry. In the prospective study, whole blood, serum and a nasopharyngeal or oropharyngeal swab were collected from each participant by mobile phlebotomists. Participants in the prospective study had the option to provide additional blood draws and questionnaires over a 2-month period. Before DNA extraction, prospective study blood samples were shipped either frozen or at room temperature.

TCRbeta CDR3 regions were amplified from genomic DNA by means of the immunoSEQ Assay, a bias-controlled multiplex PCR. The paper's data handling went like this. The number of nucleated cells in each sample was estimated from the amplification of reference gene primers within the assay. To quantify the absolute abundance of each unique TCRbeta CDR3 rearrangement, sequence reads were collapsed and filtered. Productive Simpson clonality was computed per sample as the square root of Simpson's diversity index over productive rearrangements. TCRdb's version of the immuneACCESS table is confined to in-frame rearrangements and falls short of the full clone set. An unresolved V gene accounts for under half of the shortfall where checked; the remainder is of unknown origin. V and J calls and clone size are copied from that table; D and trimming were computed from the DNA. A total of 150,000 or so clones appear in this sample, over 80% of them only once. The ten largest clonotypes hold approximately 5.1% of the sample.

The paper as a whole reports these results and caveats: How much clinical and demographic metadata was included differed by source and by participant, and the metadata was provided uncurated.

The TCR comes from a man in his sixties or seventies who had been exposed to COVID-19. Source material: PBMCs or T cells enriched from blood (not recorded which). The chain is made from TRBV15 and TRBJ2-2; TRBD2 matches 14 bases in the middle. The nucleotide sequence reads as follows: TGTGCCACCAGCAGTACCGGACTAGCGGGAGGGAACACCGGGGAGCTGTTTTTT. Translated, this gives CATSSTGLAGGNTGELFF.